Presented here are 21 T cell receptor beta chains from one specimen sequenced in a study of somatic mutations in cytotoxic T cells in rheumatoid arthritis. TCRdb's copy holds only in-frame clones and misses some; the assay was immunoSEQ multiplex PCR. This sample yields about 17,000 clones, of which approximately 84% are seen a single time; approximately 19% belongs to the top ten. Specimen: CD8+ T cells sorted from blood. Every receptor here comes from an adult with rheumatoid arthritis.

This chain uses TRBV12-5 with TRBJ2-3, with 9 bases lining up with TRBD2. The CDR3 consists of 15 residues. The germline CDR1 and CDR2 sequences are LGHNT and FRNRAP. The junction had 0 bases not matched to a gene; V was cut back by 1 base and J by 1 base. The CDR3 sequence is CASGLGLAGTDTQYF. The CDR3, as DNA: TGTGCTAGTGGTTTGGGACTAGCGGGCACAGATACGCAGTATTTT.

The chain uses TRBV19 and TRBJ1-6, with 7 bases fitting TRBD1. The CDR3 spans 15 residues. V lost 7 bases to trimming and J lost 10 bases; unmatched junction nucleotides: 13. CDR1 LNHDA and CDR2 SQIVND come from the germline V gene (reference sequence). The CDR3 sequence: CASKPIGPGGSPLHF. CDR3 coding DNA: TGTGCCAGTAAACCGATAGGTCCAGGGGGGTCACCCCTCCACTTT.

This chain joins TRBV7-2 and TRBJ2-5; D is uncertain. The J call could be wrong; TRBJ2-7 is a better fit for the DNA end. The germline gives CDR1 SGHTA, CDR2 FQGNSA. The CDR3 consists of 15 residues. The CDR3 is CASSSWTSGLDEQYF. The CDR3 DNA follows: TGTGCCAGCAGCTCCTGGACGTCCGGCCTGGACGAGCAGTACTTC.

This chain uses TRBV6-5 with TRBJ1-1; TRBD1 matches 8 bases. The junction had 13 bases not matched to a gene; V was cut back by 3 bases and J by 7 bases. CDR1 and CDR2 (germline): MNHEY, SVGAGI. The CDR3 length is 16 residues. The CDR3 spells CASSYWSGGDDNEAFF. The CDR3 DNA reads as TGTGCCAGCAGTTATTGGTCAGGGGGCGATGATAATGAAGCTTTCTTT.

This sequence joins TRBV7-6 and TRBJ1-1; TRBD1 aligns across 10 bases. The V and J ends lost 3 bases and 4 bases, in that order; junction bases with no gene match: 5. The V gene's germline CDR1 is SGHVS and CDR2 FNYEAQ. The CDR3 totals 15 residues. The CDR3 coding sequence is TGTGCCAGCAGCTTCCGGGACAGGGGAGGCACTGAAGCTTTCTTT. Translating gives CASSFRDRGGTEAFF.

V is TRBV27 and J is TRBJ1-1; 7 nucleotides line up with TRBD1. After removal of 5 bases from V and 3 bases from J, the junction contained 3 bases not matched to a gene. This CDR3 comprises 13 residues. Germline-derived CDR1 and CDR2 are MNHEY and SMNVEV (reference sequence). For the CDR3, the DNA is TGTGCCAGCAGTAGGGACAGATACACTGAAGCTTTCTTT. It yields the protein CASSRDRYTEAFF.

The V call is TRBV4-1, the J call TRBJ2-1; 7 positions match TRBD2. The V gene's germline CDR1 is MGHRA and CDR2 YSYEKL. This CDR3 comprises 14 residues. The V gene end was trimmed by 8 bases and the J gene end by 6 bases; junction bases not matched to a gene: 10. The CDR3 is CASGRTRGLNEQFF. CDR3 nucleotides: TGCGCCAGCGGTCGGACTAGGGGCCTCAATGAGCAGTTCTTC.

This rearrangement joins TRBV27 to TRBJ1-1; TRBD1 is a possible D gene (6 bases). V lost 5 bases, J lost 3 bases, and 13 bases lay in between. This CDR3 spans 14 amino acids. CDR1 MNHEY and CDR2 SMNVEV come from the germline V gene (reference sequence). In DNA, the CDR3 is TGTGCCAGCAGTAAAACAGGGACGCACACTGAAGCTTTCTTT. It translates to CASSKTGTHTEAFF.

The chain recombines TRBV30 with TRBJ2-2; TRBD2 might be the D (5 bases). This CDR3 comprises 12 residues. The V end was cut by 6 bases, the J end by 6 bases, with 11 bases between. Germline CDR1 and CDR2: GTSNPN and SVGIG (reference sequence). In DNA, the CDR3 is TGTGCCTGTGGCGCGAGGGCCGGGGAGCTGTTTTTT. Translated: CACGARAGELFF.

The V gene is TRBV20-1, the J gene TRBJ2-7; D is ambiguous. The CDR3 spans 11 residues. Germline CDR1 and CDR2: DFQATT and SNEGSKA (reference sequence). The V end lost 3 bases, the J end lost 6 bases, and 9 bases lay between the germline ends. The CDR3 region has the DNA TGCAGTGCTAGTTCCGGCGTCGAGCAGTACTTC. Amino acids: CSASSGVEQYF.

The J gene is TRBJ1-2, the V gene TRBV2; no clear D. Trimming stripped 5 bases from V and 3 bases from J, with 16 bases between. The CDR3 length is 15 residues. Germline lookup yields CDR1 SNHLY and CDR2 FYNNEI. The CDR3 nucleotides are TGTGCCAGCAGTCAGCGGGAGACTCCATACTATGGCTACACCTTC. It codes for CASSQRETPYYGYTF.

This clone was found once. This chain connects TRBV5-6 to TRBJ2-3; no firm D call. Germline V CDR1 and CDR2: SGHDT, YYEEEE. The length of the CDR3 is 15 residues. The ends were cut back, 1 base at V and 3 bases at J, with 12 bases in the middle. In nucleotides, the CDR3 is TGTGCCAGCAGCTTGATCCGGATGGGAACAGATACGCAGTATTTT. It encodes CASSLIRMGTDTQYF.

This clone has a handful of counts. The rearrangement joins TRBV11-3 to TRBJ2-3; D not certain. The CDR3 is 12 amino acids. With 5 bases removed from V and 0 bases from J, the gap between germline ends came to 3 bases. The germline gives CDR1 SGHNT, CDR2 YENEEA. CDR3 DNA sequence: TGTGCCAGCAGCACAAGCACAGATACGCAGTATTTT. It is translated as CASSTSTDTQYF.

V usage is TRBV30 and J usage is TRBJ1-1; D is unresolved. The CDR3 length is 11 residues. CDR1 and CDR2 (germline): GTSNPN, SVGIG (reference sequence). V was shortened by 4 bases and J by 4 bases, with 7 bases between the two germline ends. The DNA for the CDR3 is TGTGCCTGGAACATGGTCACTGAAGCTTTCTTT. Its protein product is CAWNMVTEAFF.

This chain links TRBV28 with TRBJ1-4; no clear D. V lost 4 bases to trimming and J lost 0 bases, with 12 bases between them. CDR1 and CDR2 from the germline V gene are MDHEN and SYDVKM. This CDR3 has 16 amino acids. The DNA for the CDR3 is TGTGCCAGCAGTTCGTTAGTGGGTGCAACTAATGAAAAACTGTTTTTT. This codes for CASSSLVGATNEKLFF.

This clone was seen only a few times. The V call is TRBV5-5, the J call TRBJ1-5; 8 bases are shared with TRBD1. CDR1 and CDR2 (germline): SGHKS, YYEKEE (reference sequence). V lost 4 bases to trimming and J lost 0 bases; unmatched junction nucleotides: 12. This CDR3 contains 18 residues. CDR3 sequence (DNA): TGTGCCAGCAGCACAGGACAGGGAGTCTTTGGTAGCAATCAGCCCCAGCATTTT. Amino acid sequence: CASSTGQGVFGSNQPQHF.

The V gene is TRBV5-1, the J gene TRBJ1-1, with TRBD1 matching over 9 bases. The CDR3 has 15 residues. V trimming: 3 bases; J trimming: 3 bases; junction bases outside the gene matches: 6. In germline, CDR1 is SGHRS, CDR2 YFSETQ. The CDR3 DNA sequence: TGCGCCAGCAGCTCCCGGGACAGGGTAGACACTGAAGCTTTCTTT. Translated, it gives CASSSRDRVDTEAFF.

The V call is TRBV7-9, the J call TRBJ1-1; D is uncertain. This CDR3 is 16 amino acids long. Trimming removed 3 bases at V and 3 bases at J, with 17 bases between. Germline CDR1 SEHNR, CDR2 FQNEAQ (reference sequence). This CDR3 is CASSFILKGKDTEAFF. In DNA form, the CDR3 reads TGTGCCAGCAGCTTTATTCTGAAGGGTAAGGACACTGAAGCTTTCTTT.

This chain uses TRBV6-1 with TRBJ2-7; 7 bases fit TRBD2. The germline V gene has CDR1 MNHNS and CDR2 SASEGT. The CDR3 covers 15 residues. V lost 1 base, J lost 2 bases, and 5 bases stayed unmatched. As DNA, the CDR3 is TGTGCCAGCAGTGAAGTCCCGGGGGGTACCTACGAGCAGTACTTC. Its protein product is CASSEVPGGTYEQYF.

This clone has only one observation. The rearrangement uses TRBV11-2 and TRBJ1-4; tentative D call: TRBD1 (5 bases). CDR3 size: 11 residues. Germline assignment: CDR1 SGHAT and CDR2 FQNNGV. V was cut by 3 bases and J by 15 bases, with 11 bases left in between. In nucleotides, the CDR3 is TGTGCCAGCAGCTTGATAGGGGAGGTGTTTTTT. Translated, it gives CASSLIGEVFF.

The chain links TRBV6-1 to TRBJ2-1; 8 bases map to TRBD2. The CDR3 totals 16 residues. Germline CDR1 MNHNS, CDR2 SASEGT. V was pared by 1 base and J by 3 bases, with 5 bases of the junction left unmatched. CDR3 region: CASSEVDSGVYNEQFF. DNA of the CDR3: TGTGCCAGCAGTGAAGTAGATAGCGGGGTCTACAATGAGCAGTTCTTC.